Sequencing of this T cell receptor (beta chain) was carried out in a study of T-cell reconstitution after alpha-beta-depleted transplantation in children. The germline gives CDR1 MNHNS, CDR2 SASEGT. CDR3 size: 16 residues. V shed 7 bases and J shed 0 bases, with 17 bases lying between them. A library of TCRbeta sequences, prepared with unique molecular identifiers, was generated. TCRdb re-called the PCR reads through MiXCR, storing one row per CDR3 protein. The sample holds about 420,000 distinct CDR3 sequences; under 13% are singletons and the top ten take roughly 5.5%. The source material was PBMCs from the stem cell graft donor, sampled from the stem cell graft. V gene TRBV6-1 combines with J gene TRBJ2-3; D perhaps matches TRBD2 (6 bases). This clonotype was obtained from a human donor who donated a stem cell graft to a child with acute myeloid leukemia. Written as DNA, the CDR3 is TGTGCCAGCACTCGAGGGAGCGGGTCTAGCACAGATACGCAGTATTTT. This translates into CASTRGSGSSTDTQYF.